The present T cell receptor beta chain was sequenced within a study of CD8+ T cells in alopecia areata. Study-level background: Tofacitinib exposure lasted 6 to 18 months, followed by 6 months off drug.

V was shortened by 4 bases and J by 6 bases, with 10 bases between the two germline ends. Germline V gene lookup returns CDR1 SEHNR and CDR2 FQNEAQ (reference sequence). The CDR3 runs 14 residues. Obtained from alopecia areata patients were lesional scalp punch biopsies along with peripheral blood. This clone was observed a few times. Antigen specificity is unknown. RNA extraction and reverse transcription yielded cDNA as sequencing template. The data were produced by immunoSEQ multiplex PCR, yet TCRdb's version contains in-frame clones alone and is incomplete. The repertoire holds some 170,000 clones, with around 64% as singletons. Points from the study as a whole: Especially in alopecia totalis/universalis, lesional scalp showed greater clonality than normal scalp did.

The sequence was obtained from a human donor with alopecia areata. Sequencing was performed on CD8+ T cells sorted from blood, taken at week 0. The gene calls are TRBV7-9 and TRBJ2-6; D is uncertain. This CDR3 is CASSSARMANVLTF. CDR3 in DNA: TGTGCCAGCAGCTCTGCCCGGATGGCCAACGTCCTGACTTTC.